This paragraph reports one T cell receptor beta chain. This receptor's antigen is unknown. The sample holds no much larger clone one base away, and base qualities are not on file. Including the terminal cysteine and phenylalanine, the CDR3 comprises 13 residues. The retained sequence is limited to the CDR3, 39 bases, with the frame set at the first base. V is cut by 6 bases and J by 1 base, and the space between the germline ends is 9 bases. CDR1 and CDR2 were assigned from the germline V gene as MNHEY and SVGAGI. This record belongs to a study of T cell responses to AZD1222 COVID-19 vaccine listed by TCRdb under 2021. Notes on the research overall: TCR sequencing covered approximately 230 trial participants: nearly 210 given two doses of AZD1222 and approximately 25 given two doses of MenACWY control vaccine. Trial participants were enrolled by age into 18-55, 56-69 and 70-plus year subgroups, with roughly 160, 29 and 62 TCR-sequenced participants respectively.

The CDR3 regions of human TCRbeta chains were analyzed by immunosequencing. The authors' pipeline ran thus. Repertoire TCRs were matched against a reference library of SARS-CoV-2-specific TCRs generated with the MIRA antigen-specificity platform. Breadth was defined as the fraction of unique TCRs that were SARS-CoV-2-associated. Depth was defined as the fraction of total T cells that were SARS-CoV-2-associated. Each spike-specific TCR was assigned to its reactive spike region and to a CD4 or CD8 class using the MIRA data. Log10-transformed breadth and depth values were compared by one-way ANOVA with Sidak's multiple comparisons tests. TCRdb took this table from immuneACCESS and kept in-frame rearrangements with V and J called. Such tables lack part of the clones; where checked against another copy, unresolved V genes explain under half of the gap, and the rest is unexplained. V and J calls plus clone size are reproduced from that table; the DNA served to infer D and trimming. Recorded for this sample are 20,000 to 30,000 clones; approximately 88% of them occurred a single time. The top ten clonotypes cover around 2.9% of the sample.

Study-wide findings and limitations: The whole spike protein was spanned by vaccine-associated CD4 TCRs, and dominant responses were seen in regions 160-218 and 743-854. After two AZD1222 doses, both the breadth and the depth of spike-specific TCRs were significantly higher than at day 0 and than in MenACWY recipients. Only five to seven AZD1222 recipients were SARS-CoV-2 seropositive at baseline, limiting conclusions about previously exposed vaccinees. Most participants were white British and females outnumbered males, and the authors suggested that clonal diversity may have been underestimated. Nearly half of unique spike-specific TCRs reportedly recognized epitopes outside regions mutated in the B.1.351 and B.1.1.7 variants. No day 14 peak-response samples were available, so repertoires were characterized only after the peak T cell response. The 56-69-year group was small, and its depth increase did not reach significance, likely because of low power.

The time point label, read with the paper, signifies: about 28 days (+/-7) after the second vaccine dose. AZD1222 recipients whose second dose came at about 4 weeks and those whose second dose came at about 12 weeks were combined into one group, since spike-specific TCR depth and breadth did not differ between the two schedules. Vaccinee samples came from UK trials COV001 and COV002, including a single-blind randomized controlled phase 2/3 trial of AZD1222 (ChAdOx1 nCoV-19) in healthy adults. For TCRbeta chain sequencing, PBMC samples were collected from trial participants at day 0 and at day 28 after the second dose.

This specimen consisted of peripheral blood, obtained 28 days after the second AZD1222 dose. The sequence was obtained from an adult who received the AZD1222 COVID-19 vaccine. Here the chain combines TRBV6-5 and TRBJ1-1; there is no confident call for the D gene. For the CDR3, the sequence is CASRRTGNTEAFF. The DNA is TGTGCCAGCAGACGGACGGGGAACACTGAAGCTTTCTTT.